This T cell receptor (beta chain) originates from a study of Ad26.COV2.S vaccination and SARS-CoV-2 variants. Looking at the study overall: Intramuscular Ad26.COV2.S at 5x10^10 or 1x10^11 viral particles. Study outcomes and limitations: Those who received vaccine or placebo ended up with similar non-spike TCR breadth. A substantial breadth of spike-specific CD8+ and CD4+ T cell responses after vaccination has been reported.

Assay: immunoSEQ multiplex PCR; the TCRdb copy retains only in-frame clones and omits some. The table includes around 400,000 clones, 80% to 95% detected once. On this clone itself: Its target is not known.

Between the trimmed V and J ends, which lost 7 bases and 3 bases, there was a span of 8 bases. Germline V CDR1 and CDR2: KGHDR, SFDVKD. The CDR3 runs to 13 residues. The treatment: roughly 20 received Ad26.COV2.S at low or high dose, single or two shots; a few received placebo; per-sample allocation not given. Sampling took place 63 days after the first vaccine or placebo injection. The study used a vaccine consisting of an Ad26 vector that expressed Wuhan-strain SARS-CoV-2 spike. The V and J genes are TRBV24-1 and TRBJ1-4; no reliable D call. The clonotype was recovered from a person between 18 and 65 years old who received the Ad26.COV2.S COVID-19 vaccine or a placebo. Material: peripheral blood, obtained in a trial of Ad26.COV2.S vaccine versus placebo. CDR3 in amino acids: CATSDGPNEKLFF. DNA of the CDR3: TGTGCCACCAGCGACGGACCTAATGAAAAACTGTTTTTT.